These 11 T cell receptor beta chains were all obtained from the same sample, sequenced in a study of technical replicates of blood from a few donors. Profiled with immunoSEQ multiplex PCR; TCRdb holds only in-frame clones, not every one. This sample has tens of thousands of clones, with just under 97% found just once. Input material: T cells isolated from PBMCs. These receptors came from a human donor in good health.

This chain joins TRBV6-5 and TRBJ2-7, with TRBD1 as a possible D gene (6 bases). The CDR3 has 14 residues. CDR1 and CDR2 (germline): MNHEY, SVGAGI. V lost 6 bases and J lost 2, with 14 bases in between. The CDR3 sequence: CASRRGQTTYEQYF. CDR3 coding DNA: TGTGCCAGCAGAAGAGGACAGACGACCTACGAGCAGTACTTC.

CDR3 DNA sequence: TGTGCCAGCAGCTTAGAGACGGGGGGCTACGAGCAGTACTTC. It is translated as CASSLETGGYEQYF. The chain employs TRBV7-8 and TRBJ2-7, with TRBD2 identical over 7 bases. Germline V lookup: CDR1 SGHVS, CDR2 FQNEAQ. The CDR3 runs 14 residues. With 1 base clipped from V and 3 bases from J, the junction kept 3 bases outside the gene matches.

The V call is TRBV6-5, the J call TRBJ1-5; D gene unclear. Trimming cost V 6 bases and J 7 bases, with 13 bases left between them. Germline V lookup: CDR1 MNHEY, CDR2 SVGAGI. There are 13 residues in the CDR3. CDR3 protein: CASRRGRGQPQHF. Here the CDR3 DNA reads TGTGCCAGCAGGCGAGGCCGCGGGCAGCCCCAGCATTTT.

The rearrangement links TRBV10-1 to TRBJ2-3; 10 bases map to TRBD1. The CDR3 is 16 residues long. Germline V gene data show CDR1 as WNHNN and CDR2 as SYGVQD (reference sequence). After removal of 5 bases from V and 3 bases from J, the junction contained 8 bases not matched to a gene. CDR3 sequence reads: CASSPDDRGQTDTQYF. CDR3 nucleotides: TGCGCCAGCAGTCCGGACGACAGGGGGCAAACAGATACGCAGTATTTT.

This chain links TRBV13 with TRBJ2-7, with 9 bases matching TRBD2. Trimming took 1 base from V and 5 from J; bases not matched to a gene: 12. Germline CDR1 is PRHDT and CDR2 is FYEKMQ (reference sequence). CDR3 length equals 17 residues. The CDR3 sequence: CASSLDLGGGASHEQYF. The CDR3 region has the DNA TGTGCCAGCAGCTTAGATCTGGGCGGGGGGGCTTCCCACGAGCAGTACTTC.

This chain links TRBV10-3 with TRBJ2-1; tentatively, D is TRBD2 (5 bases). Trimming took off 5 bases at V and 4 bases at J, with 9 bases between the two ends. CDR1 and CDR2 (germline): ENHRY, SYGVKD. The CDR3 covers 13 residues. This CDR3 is CAISRAEYNEQFF. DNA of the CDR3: TGTGCCATCAGTCGAGCGGAGTACAATGAGCAGTTCTTC.

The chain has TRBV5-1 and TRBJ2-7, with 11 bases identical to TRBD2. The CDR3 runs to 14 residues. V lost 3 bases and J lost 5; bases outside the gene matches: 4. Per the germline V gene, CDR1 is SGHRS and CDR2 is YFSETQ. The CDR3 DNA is TGCGCCAGCAGCTCAAAACTAGCGGGGGACGAGCAGTACTTC. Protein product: CASSSKLAGDEQYF.

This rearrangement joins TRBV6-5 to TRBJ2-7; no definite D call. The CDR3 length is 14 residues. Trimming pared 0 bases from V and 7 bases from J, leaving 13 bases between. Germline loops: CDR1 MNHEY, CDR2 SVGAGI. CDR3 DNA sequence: TGTGCCAGCAGTTACTCGATGGTAGAGTGGGAGCAGTACTTC. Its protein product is CASSYSMVEWEQYF.

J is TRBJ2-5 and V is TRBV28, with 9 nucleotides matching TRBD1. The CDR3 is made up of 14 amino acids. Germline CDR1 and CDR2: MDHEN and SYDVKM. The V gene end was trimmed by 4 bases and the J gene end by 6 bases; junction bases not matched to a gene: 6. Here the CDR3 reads CASSSQGARKTQYF. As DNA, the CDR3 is TGTGCCAGCAGTTCACAGGGGGCGCGGAAGACCCAGTACTTC. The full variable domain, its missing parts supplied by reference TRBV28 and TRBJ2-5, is DVKVTQSSRYLVKRTGEKVFLECVQDMDHENMFWYRQDPGLGLRLIYFSYDVKMKEKGDIPEGYSVSREKKERFSLILESASTNQTSMYLCASSSQGARKTQYFGPGTRLLVL.

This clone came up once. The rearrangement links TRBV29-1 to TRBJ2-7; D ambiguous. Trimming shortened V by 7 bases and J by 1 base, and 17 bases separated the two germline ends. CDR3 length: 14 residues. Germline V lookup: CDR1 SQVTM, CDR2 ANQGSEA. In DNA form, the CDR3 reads TGCAGCGGGATTGCAGGCCTACCATCCTACGAGCAGTACTTC. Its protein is CSGIAGLPSYEQYF.

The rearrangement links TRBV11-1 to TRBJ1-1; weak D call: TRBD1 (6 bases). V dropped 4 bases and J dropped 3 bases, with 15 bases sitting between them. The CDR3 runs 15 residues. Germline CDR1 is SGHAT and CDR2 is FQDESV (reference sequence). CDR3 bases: TGTGCCAGCAGCTACGGGGGGCTGCGGGACACTGAAGCTTTCTTT. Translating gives CASSYGGLRDTEAFF.